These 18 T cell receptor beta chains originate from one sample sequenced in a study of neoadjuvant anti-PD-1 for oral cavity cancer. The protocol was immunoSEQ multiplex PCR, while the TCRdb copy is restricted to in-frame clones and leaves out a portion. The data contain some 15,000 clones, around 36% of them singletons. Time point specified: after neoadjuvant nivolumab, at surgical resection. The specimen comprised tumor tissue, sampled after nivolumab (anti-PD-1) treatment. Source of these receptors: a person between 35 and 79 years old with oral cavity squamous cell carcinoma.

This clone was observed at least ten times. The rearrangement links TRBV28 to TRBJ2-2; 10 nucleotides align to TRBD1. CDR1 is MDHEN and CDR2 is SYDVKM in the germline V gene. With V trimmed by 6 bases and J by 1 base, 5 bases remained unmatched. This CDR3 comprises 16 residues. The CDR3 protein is CASSRRTGGNTGELFF. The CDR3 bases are TGTGCCAGCAGCCGGCGGACAGGGGGGAACACCGGGGAGCTGTTTTTT.

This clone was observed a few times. CDR3 in amino acids: CASSWSASTEAFF. The DNA of the CDR3 is TGTGCCAGCAGTTGGTCAGCCTCAACTGAAGCTTTCTTT. The chain is built from TRBV28 and TRBJ1-1; unclear D gene. V was pared by 4 bases and J by 5 bases, with 11 bases between. The V gene's germline CDR1 is MDHEN and CDR2 SYDVKM. CDR3 length equals 13 residues. Drawing the rest from reference TRBV28 and TRBJ1-1, the complete variable domain is DVKVTQSSRYLVKRTGEKVFLECVQDMDHENMFWYRQDPGLGLRLIYFSYDVKMKEKGDIPEGYSVSREKKERFSLILESASTNQTSMYLCASSWSASTEAFFGQGTRLTVV.

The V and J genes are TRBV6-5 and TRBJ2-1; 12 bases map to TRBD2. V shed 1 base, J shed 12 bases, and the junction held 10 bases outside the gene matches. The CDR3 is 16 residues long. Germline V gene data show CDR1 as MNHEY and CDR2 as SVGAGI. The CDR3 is CASSYFLAGGPVSQFF. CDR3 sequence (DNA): TGTGCCAGCAGTTACTTTCTAGCGGGGGGGCCAGTCTCGCAGTTCTTC.

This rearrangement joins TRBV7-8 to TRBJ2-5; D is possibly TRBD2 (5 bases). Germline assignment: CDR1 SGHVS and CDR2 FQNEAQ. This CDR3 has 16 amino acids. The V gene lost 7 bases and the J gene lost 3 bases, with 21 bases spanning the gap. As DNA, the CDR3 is TGTGCCAGCACCACTAACCGGGTCGCGAGGGAAGAGACCCAGTACTTC. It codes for CASTTNRVAREETQYF. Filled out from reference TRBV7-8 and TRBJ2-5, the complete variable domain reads GAGVSQSPRYKVAKRGQDVALRCDPISGHVSLFWYQQALGQGPEFLTYFQNEAQLDKSGLPSDRFFAERPEGSVSTLKIQRTQQEDSAVYLCASTTNRVAREETQYFGPGTRLLVL.

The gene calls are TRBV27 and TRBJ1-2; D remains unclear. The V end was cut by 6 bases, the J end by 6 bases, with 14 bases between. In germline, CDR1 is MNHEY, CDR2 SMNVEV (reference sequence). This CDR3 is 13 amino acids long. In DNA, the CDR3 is TGTGCCAGCAGACCCCGGGGAACGGATGGCTACACCTTC. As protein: CASRPRGTDGYTF.

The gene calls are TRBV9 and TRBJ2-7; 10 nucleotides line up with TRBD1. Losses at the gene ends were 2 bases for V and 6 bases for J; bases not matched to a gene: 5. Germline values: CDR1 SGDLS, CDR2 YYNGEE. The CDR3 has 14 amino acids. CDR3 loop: CASSVDRGHFEQYF. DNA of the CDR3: TGTGCCAGCAGCGTCGACAGGGGGCACTTCGAGCAGTACTTC.

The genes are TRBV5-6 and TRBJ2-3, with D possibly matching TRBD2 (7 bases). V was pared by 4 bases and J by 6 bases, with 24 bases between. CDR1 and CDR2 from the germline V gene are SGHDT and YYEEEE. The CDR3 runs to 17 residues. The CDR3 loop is CASSPGALGRGGDTQYF. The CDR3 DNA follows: TGTGCCAGCAGCCCGGGGGCCTTGGGCAGGGGAGGGGATACGCAGTATTTT. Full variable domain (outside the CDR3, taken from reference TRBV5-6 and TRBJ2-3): DAGVTQSPTHLIKTRGQQVTLRCSPKSGHDTVSWYQQALGQGPQFIFQYYEEEERQRGNFPDRFSGHQFPNYSSELNVNALLLGDSALYLCASSPGALGRGGDTQYFGPGTRLTVL.

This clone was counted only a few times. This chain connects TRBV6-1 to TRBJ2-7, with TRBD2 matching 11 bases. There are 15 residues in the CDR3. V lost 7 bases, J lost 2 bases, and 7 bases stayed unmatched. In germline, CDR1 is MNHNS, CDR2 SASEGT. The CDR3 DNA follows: TGTGCCAGCAACCCGACTAGCGGGGCTGCCTACGAGCAGTACTTC. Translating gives CASNPTSGAAYEQYF.

CDR3 bases: TGCGCCAGCAGCTTGGGGCTAGCGGGGACTGAGACCCAGTACTTC. Its translation: CASSLGLAGTETQYF. The V gene is TRBV5-1, the J gene TRBJ2-5; the match to TRBD2 covers 9 bases. Trimming took 0 bases from V and 5 from J; bases not matched to a gene: 5. In germline, CDR1 is SGHRS, CDR2 YFSETQ. The CDR3 spans 15 residues.

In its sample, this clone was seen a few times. DNA for the CDR3: TGTGCCAGCAGTTTAAGGACAGGTCATAATTCACCCCTCCACTTT. Its translation: CASSLRTGHNSPLHF. V is TRBV27 and J is TRBJ1-6; 7 bases map to TRBD1. This CDR3 has 15 amino acids. V dropped 2 bases and J dropped 5; count of bases not matched to a gene: 3. The V gene's germline CDR1 is MNHEY and CDR2 SMNVEV (reference sequence).

CDR3: CASRPGGGAYEQYF. The DNA of the CDR3 is TGTGCCAGTAGGCCGGGGGGGGGAGCCTACGAGCAGTACTTC. The chain recombines TRBV19 with TRBJ2-7; 8 nucleotides align to TRBD2. With 6 bases clipped from V and 2 bases from J, the junction kept 6 bases outside the gene matches. Germline values: CDR1 LNHDA, CDR2 SQIVND (reference sequence). The CDR3 loop spans 14 amino acids.

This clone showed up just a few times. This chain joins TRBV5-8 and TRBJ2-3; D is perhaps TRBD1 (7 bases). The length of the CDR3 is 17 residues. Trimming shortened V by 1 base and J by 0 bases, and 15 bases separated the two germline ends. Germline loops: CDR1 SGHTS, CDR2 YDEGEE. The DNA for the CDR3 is TGTGCCAGCAGCTTGATACTACAGGGGACTAGCACAGATACGCAGTATTTT. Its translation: CASSLILQGTSTDTQYF.

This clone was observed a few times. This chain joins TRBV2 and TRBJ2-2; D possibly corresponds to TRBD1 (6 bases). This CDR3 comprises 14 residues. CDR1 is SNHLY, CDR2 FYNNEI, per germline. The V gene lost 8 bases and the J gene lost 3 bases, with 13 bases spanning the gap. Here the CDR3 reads CASEETGHTGELFF. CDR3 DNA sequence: TGTGCCAGCGAGGAGACAGGACACACCGGGGAGCTGTTTTTT.

CDR3 residues: CASSYLGRGQPQHF. The DNA for the CDR3 is TGTGCCAGCAGTTATCTAGGGAGAGGACAGCCCCAGCATTTT. The genes are TRBV6-6 and TRBJ1-5; no reliable D call. Trimming took off 3 bases at V and 7 bases at J, with 13 bases between the two ends. CDR3 length: 14 amino acids. Looked up from germline, CDR1 is MNHNY and CDR2 is SVGAGI (reference sequence).

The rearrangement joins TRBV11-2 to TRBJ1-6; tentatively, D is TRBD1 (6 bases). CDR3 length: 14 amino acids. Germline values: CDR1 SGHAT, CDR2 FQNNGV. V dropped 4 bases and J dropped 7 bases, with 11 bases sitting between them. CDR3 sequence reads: CASSSNRVNSPLHF. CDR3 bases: TGTGCCAGCAGCTCGAACAGGGTAAATTCACCCCTCCACTTT. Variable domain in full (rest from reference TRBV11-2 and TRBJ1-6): EAGVAQSPRYKIIEKRQSVAFWCNPISGHATLYWYQQILGQGPKLLIQFQNNGVVDDSQLPKDRFSAERLKGVDSTLKIQPAKLEDSAVYLCASSSNRVNSPLHFGNGTRLTVT.

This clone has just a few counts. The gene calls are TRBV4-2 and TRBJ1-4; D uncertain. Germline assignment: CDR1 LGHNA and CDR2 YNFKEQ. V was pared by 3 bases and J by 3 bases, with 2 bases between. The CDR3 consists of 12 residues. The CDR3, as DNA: TGTGCCAGCAGCCATCCTAATGAAAAACTGTTTTTT. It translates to CASSHPNEKLFF.

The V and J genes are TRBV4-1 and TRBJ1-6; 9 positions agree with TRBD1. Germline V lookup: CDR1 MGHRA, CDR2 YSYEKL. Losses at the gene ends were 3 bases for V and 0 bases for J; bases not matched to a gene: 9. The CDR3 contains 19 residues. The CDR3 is CASSHDRTGASSYNSPLHF. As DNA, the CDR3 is TGCGCCAGCAGCCACGATCGGACAGGGGCGAGCTCCTATAATTCACCCCTCCACTTT.

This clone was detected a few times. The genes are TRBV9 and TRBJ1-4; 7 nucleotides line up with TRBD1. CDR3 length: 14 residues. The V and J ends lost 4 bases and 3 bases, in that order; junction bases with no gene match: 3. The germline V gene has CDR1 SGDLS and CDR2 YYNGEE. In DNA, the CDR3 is TGTGCCAGCAGCCCCGGGACAGCTAATGAAAAACTGTTTTTT. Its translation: CASSPGTANEKLFF.